This is a list of T cell receptor beta chains from one sample in a study of T-cell memory formation after mild COVID-19. Via MiXCR, TCRdb re-called the 5' RACE reads, giving one row per CDR3 protein. This sample carries 500,000 to 600,000 distinct CDR3 sequences, 18% of them seen once, and the ten largest clones take 12%. Input material: PBMCs or a T cell subset sorted from them (not recorded which). The receptors originated from an adult woman who had mild COVID-19 (a few samples of this study predate the infection). Cell type and time point are not known. Each CDR3 is given with its conserved first and last residue. A D gene is named only where the DNA matches it firmly. The size of a clone is reported for some rows only, either as once, few or many, or as a class for expanded clones.

size: .
D: .
J: TRBJ2-1
V: TRBV6-4
DNA: TGTGCCAGCAGCCCCCCCCGGGCCAGTGAGCAGTTCTTC
CDR3: CASSPPRASEQFF

size: few
D: TRBD2
J: TRBJ2-1
V: TRBV6-5
DNA: TGTGCCAGCAGCCAACCGGGACTAGCGTACAATGAGCAGTTCTTC
CDR3: CASSQPGLAYNEQFF

size: .
D: .
J: TRBJ2-3
V: TRBV20-1
DNA: TGCAGTGCTAGGGCCGCGGGCACAGATACGCAGTATTTT
CDR3: CSARAAGTDTQYF

size: few
D: .
J: TRBJ1-1
V: TRBV2
DNA: TGTGCCAGCAAAAGATTAGGGAACACTGAAGCTTTCTTT
CDR3: CASKRLGNTEAFF

size: few
D: .
J: TRBJ2-1
V: TRBV24-1
DNA: TGTGCCACCAGTGACTCACAGGCAAGCTCCTACAATGAGCAGTTCTTC
CDR3: CATSDSQASSYNEQFF

size: .
D: TRBD1
J: TRBJ1-1
V: TRBV7-2
DNA: TGTGCCAGCAGCTCGGACAGGGCCCTCATGAACACTGAAGCTTTCTTT
CDR3: CASSSDRALMNTEAFF

size: many
D: .
J: TRBJ2-7
V: TRBV7-9
DNA: TGTGCCAGCAGCTTGGACGGCACCTACGAGCAGTACTTC
CDR3: CASSLDGTYEQYF

size: few
D: TRBD1
J: TRBJ1-2
V: TRBV19
DNA: TGTGCCACCGAGGGACAGGGTGTGGGCTACACCTTC
CDR3: CATEGQGVGYTF

size: many
D: .
J: TRBJ2-7
V: TRBV2
DNA: TGTGCCAGCAGTACTGACAGCTACGAGCAGTACTTC
CDR3: CASSTDSYEQYF

size: many
D: .
J: TRBJ1-2
V: TRBV12-3/TRBV12-4
DNA: TGTGCCAGCAGCGGGACCCACTATGGCTACACCTTC
CDR3: CASSGTHYGYTF

size: few
D: .
J: TRBJ1-5
V: TRBV12-3/TRBV12-4
DNA: TGTGCCAGCAGTTTTAACAATCAGCCCCAGCATTTT
CDR3: CASSFNNQPQHF

size: .
D: TRBD2
J: TRBJ2-2
V: TRBV7-6
DNA: TGTGCCAGCAGCTTACAGGGACTAGCTCAGAACACCGGGGAGCTGTTTTTT
CDR3: CASSLQGLAQNTGELFF

size: few
D: .
J: TRBJ1-1
V: TRBV9
DNA: TGTGCCAGCAGCGTAGCTAGGGAGGCTGAAGCTTTCTTT
CDR3: CASSVAREAEAFF

size: few
D: .
J: TRBJ2-2
V: TRBV7-8
DNA: TGTGCCAGCAGCTTAGAGGCGGCAGGGCTTGGGGGGGAGCTGTTTTTT
CDR3: CASSLEAAGLGGELFF

size: .
D: TRBD1
J: TRBJ2-5
V: TRBV24-1
DNA: TGTGCCACCAGTGATACGGGACAGGGAGTGGAGACCCAGTACTTC
CDR3: CATSDTGQGVETQYF

size: .
D: .
J: TRBJ2-1
V: TRBV29-1
DNA: TGCAGCGTTCCCGAACCCTCTAGCGTCGCAGGTGAGCAGTTCTTC
CDR3: CSVPEPSSVAGEQFF

size: few
D: TRBD1
J: TRBJ1-1
V: TRBV11-3
DNA: TGTGCCAGCAGCTTGACAGGGCGGTCGGGGGACACTGAAGCTTTCTTT
CDR3: CASSLTGRSGDTEAFF

size: .
D: .
J: TRBJ1-1
V: TRBV6-4
DNA: TGTGCCAGCGGTGACTCACCGGACAGCTCCACTGAAGCTTTCTTT
CDR3: CASGDSPDSSTEAFF

size: .
D: TRBD1
J: TRBJ1-2
V: TRBV6-6
DNA: TGTGCCAGCAGTTATGAAGGGGGCACTAACTATGGCTACACCTTC
CDR3: CASSYEGGTNYGYTF

size: .
D: .
J: TRBJ1-1
V: TRBV7-2
DNA: TGTGCCAGCAGCCTAATACAGGAGAACACTGAAGCTTTCTTT
CDR3: CASSLIQENTEAFF

size: .
D: TRBD1
J: TRBJ2-1
V: TRBV20-1
DNA: TGCAGTGCTTCCCCACCCAGGGGGCAGGGGCAGTTCTTC
CDR3: CSASPPRGQGQFF

size: few
D: TRBD2
J: TRBJ2-1
V: TRBV7-9
DNA: TGTGCCAGCAGCTTATCGGGGAGGGCAGGAATATACAATGAGCAGTTCTTC
CDR3: CASSLSGRAGIYNEQFF

size: few
D: .
J: TRBJ2-3
V: TRBV5-1
DNA: TGCGCCAGCAGCTTTGGCTATCAGTCAGATACGCAGTATTTT
CDR3: CASSFGYQSDTQYF

size: few
D: TRBD2
J: TRBJ2-1
V: TRBV4-1
DNA: TGCGCCAGCAGCCGCGGGCAGAGCGGGGGGGCCCTAAATGAGCAGTTCTTC
CDR3: CASSRGQSGGALNEQFF

size: .
D: TRBD1
J: TRBJ1-1
V: TRBV12-3/TRBV12-4
DNA: TGTGCCAGCAGTCCCGACAGGGGGCCCACTGAAGCTTTCTTT
CDR3: CASSPDRGPTEAFF

size: .
D: .
J: TRBJ2-7
V: TRBV4-1
DNA: TGCGCCAGCAGCCAGCCTACGACGGGAGCCTACGAGCAGTACTTC
CDR3: CASSQPTTGAYEQYF

size: few
D: .
J: TRBJ1-1
V: TRBV29-1
DNA: TGCAGCGGTGGCCAGGGTGGGGACACTGAAGCTTTCTTT
CDR3: CSGGQGGDTEAFF

size: few
D: TRBD2
J: TRBJ2-7
V: TRBV18
DNA: TGTGCCAGCTCACCCGGGCCGACCCCTCGCGAGTCCGGGACTAGAGGTACCTACGAGCAGTACTTC
CDR3: CASSPGPTPRESGTRGTYEQYF

size: once
D: .
J: TRBJ1-6
V: TRBV12-3/TRBV12-4
DNA: TGTGCCAGCACTAGAGAGGGGGGAATGCCCCTCCACTTT
CDR3: CASTREGGMPLHF

size: .
D: .
J: TRBJ2-5
V: TRBV7-8
DNA: TGTGCCAGCAGCTTAGATCTGTCCCAAGAGACCCAGTACTTC
CDR3: CASSLDLSQETQYF

size: .
D: TRBD2
J: TRBJ2-3
V: TRBV20-1
DNA: TGCAGTGCTAGAGACCCTAGCGGGAGTTCGAATACGCAGTATTTT
CDR3: CSARDPSGSSNTQYF

size: .
D: .
J: TRBJ1-4
V: TRBV15
DNA: TGTGCCACCAGCAGATTCGTCTACCGGGACATCCAACGACGGACTAATGAAAAACTGTTTTTT
CDR3: CATSRFVYRDIQRRTNEKLFF

size: .
D: .
J: TRBJ1-2
V: TRBV29-1
DNA: TGCAGCGTTGTCGAAGGGGCTGGTTATGGCTACACCTTC
CDR3: CSVVEGAGYGYTF

size: .
D: .
J: TRBJ2-3
V: TRBV29-1
DNA: TGCAGCCATCGACAGAAATCTAGCACAGATACGCAGTATTTT
CDR3: CSHRQKSSTDTQYF

size: .
D: .
J: TRBJ2-3
V: TRBV12-3/TRBV12-4
DNA: TGTGCCAGCAGTTTCTACAGGGCGGACACCCGCGATACGCAGTATTTT
CDR3: CASSFYRADTRDTQYF

size: few
D: TRBD1
J: TRBJ2-7
V: TRBV6-5
DNA: TGTGCCAGCAGTTACGGGGGACAGGGTACCTACGAGCAGTACTTC
CDR3: CASSYGGQGTYEQYF

size: few
D: TRBD2
J: TRBJ2-1
V: TRBV4-1
DNA: TGCGCCAGCAGCCAAGAGCGGGGGGGTTTATCCTACAATGAGCAGTTCTTC
CDR3: CASSQERGGLSYNEQFF

size: once
D: .
J: TRBJ1-2
V: TRBV12-5
DNA: TGTGCTAGTGGGATGAGCGGCAACTATGGCTACACCTTC
CDR3: CASGMSGNYGYTF

size: .
D: .
J: TRBJ2-2
V: TRBV12-3/TRBV12-4
DNA: TGTGCCAGCAGTTTTGAACAAAGTAGTGCCGGGGAGCTGTTTTTT
CDR3: CASSFEQSSAGELFF

size: many
D: TRBD2
J: TRBJ2-7
V: TRBV4-1
DNA: TGCGCCAGCAGCCAGGGGATTAGCGGGGGCGATCCCTACGAGCAGTACTTC
CDR3: CASSQGISGGDPYEQYF